Listed here are 3 T cell receptor beta chains from one sample, sequenced in a study of cytomegalovirus exposure and HLA in healthy donors. A multiplex PCR was run with 60 Vbeta primers and 13 Jbeta primers. Repertoires were generated with immunoSEQ multiplex PCR, while TCRdb's copy carries only in-frame clones and drops some. Counted here are some 150,000 clones, 77% occurring once; the ten biggest clones make up 1.5% to 2%. Sequencing input: PBMCs. These receptors all come from a female donor in good health and CMV-seronegative.

V gene TRBV29-1 combines with J gene TRBJ1-6; no clear D gene. V was cut by 1 base and J by 10 bases, with 14 bases left in between. The CDR3 consists of 14 residues. Germline lookup yields CDR1 SQVTM and CDR2 ANQGSEA. CDR3 protein: CSVEARTLGSPLHF. The DNA of the CDR3 is TGCAGCGTTGAAGCCCGGACTCTCGGGTCACCCCTCCACTTT.

The rearrangement joins TRBV21-1 to TRBJ2-3; TRBD2 is the table's D call and was not checked against the DNA. TRBV21-1 is an annotated pseudogene. The CDR3 is 17 amino acids. For the CDR3, the DNA is TGTGCCAGCAGCAACCCTAGGACTAGCGGAAACACAGATACGCAGTATTTT. Protein sequence: CASSNPRTSGNTDTQYF.

The chain has TRBV2 and TRBJ2-5; 7 bases match TRBD2. This CDR3 comprises 12 residues. The J segment lost 0 bases and the V segment lost 10 bases, leaving 2 bases of the junction unmatched. CDR1 SNHLY and CDR2 FYNNEI come from the germline V gene. In DNA, the CDR3 is TGTGCCATTGCGGGAGACCAAGAGACCCAGTACTTC. Protein sequence: CAIAGDQETQYF.